This T cell receptor beta chain originates from a study of blood T cell repertoires in COVID-19. TCRdb's table, derived via immunoSEQ multiplex PCR, lists solely in-frame clones and lacks some. Seen here are approximately 30,000 clones, roughly 87% observed once, and the top ten hold roughly 1%. The germline V and J ends were trimmed by 4 bases and 8 bases, with 17 bases remaining between them. Germline V lookup: CDR1 SGHAT, CDR2 FQNNGV. The CDR3 has 14 residues. This sequence was found in a man in his 70s with active or convalescent COVID-19. This chain links TRBV11-2 with TRBJ1-2; no clear D. Material: peripheral blood. The chain's CDR3 is CASSSQPTGGGYTF. Here the CDR3 DNA reads TGTGCCAGCAGCTCCCAACCCACGGGAGGCGGCTACACCTTC.